Following are 24 T cell receptor beta chains from one sample sequenced in a study of technical replicates of blood from a handful of donors. Some clones are missing from TCRdb's copy, which holds only in-frame ones; the method was immunoSEQ multiplex PCR. This sample yields over 85,000 clones, of which 90% to 95% are seen a single time; 0.25% belongs to the top ten. Sequencing was done on a sample of T cells isolated from PBMCs. The source of these receptors is a human donor in good health.

This sequence joins TRBV9 and TRBJ2-1; no clear D gene. Germline CDR1 reads SGDLS; CDR2 reads YYNGEE. The CDR3 has 15 amino acids. Trimming left V 0 bases short and J 7 bases short, with 14 bases between. Here the CDR3 DNA reads TGTGCCAGCAGCGTAGTTGGTAGCCAACCAAATGAGCAGTTCTTC. Translating gives CASSVVGSQPNEQFF.

The rearrangement uses TRBV18 and TRBJ2-1, with a weak D call TRBD2 (5 bases). The CDR3 is 14 residues long. The germline V gene has CDR1 KGHSH and CDR2 LQKENI. The V gene lost 6 bases and the J gene lost 3 bases, with 12 bases spanning the gap. In DNA, the CDR3 is TGTGCCAGCTCGACTTCCCGGGGCTACAATGAGCAGTTCTTC. Residues: CASSTSRGYNEQFF.

The V call is TRBV28, the J call TRBJ2-7, with 14 positions matching TRBD2. Germline V CDR1 and CDR2: MDHEN, SYDVKM. This CDR3 comprises 16 residues. V was pared by 5 bases and J by 5 bases, with 8 bases of the junction left unmatched. DNA of the CDR3: TGTGCCAGCAGTCCCGGGACTAGCGGGAGTTTCCACGAGCAGTACTTC. The encoded protein is CASSPGTSGSFHEQYF.

This clone has a single count. The genes are TRBV30 and TRBJ1-2; TRBD1 matches 9 bases. This CDR3 spans 13 amino acids. Germline trimming cut 2 bases from V and 7 bases from J; bases unmatched to any gene: 5. CDR1 and CDR2 from the germline V gene are GTSNPN and SVGIG (reference sequence). The CDR3 reads CAWSRGTGLGYTF. The DNA for the CDR3 is TGTGCCTGGAGTCGAGGGACAGGGCTTGGCTACACCTTC.

This clone showed up just once. The rearrangement links TRBV9 to TRBJ2-7, with a possible D match to TRBD1 (6 bases). This CDR3 region has 15 residues. Trimming took 0 bases from V and 2 from J, leaving 12 bases between them. The V gene's germline CDR1 is SGDLS and CDR2 YYNGEE. CDR3 in DNA: TGTGCCAGCAGCGTAGATCCTGGACAGCCCTACGAGCAGTACTTC. Its translation: CASSVDPGQPYEQYF.

This chain links TRBV5-1 with TRBJ2-5; D is possibly TRBD1 (6 bases). V was cut by 0 bases and J by 1 base, with 10 bases left in between. This CDR3 contains 15 residues. The germline CDR1 and CDR2 sequences are SGHRS and YFSETQ. The CDR3 coding sequence is TGCGCCAGCAGCTTGGGAACAGGGCTCCAAGAGACCCAGTACTTC. Translation: CASSLGTGLQETQYF.

CDR3 amino acids: CASSGTGGFYSNQPQHF. CDR3 nucleotides: TGTGCCAGCTCCGGGACAGGGGGCTTCTATAGCAATCAGCCCCAGCATTTT. The V and J genes are TRBV19 and TRBJ1-5; 12 nucleotides align to TRBD1. This CDR3 has 17 residues. Germline lookup yields CDR1 LNHDA and CDR2 SQIVND (reference sequence). J gave up 0 bases and V 9 bases, and 9 bases lay outside the gene matches.

This chain's CDR3 is CASSLLSTGGRGEAFF. In DNA, the CDR3 is TGTGCCAGCAGTTTACTATCGACAGGGGGCAGGGGTGAAGCTTTCTTT. The rearrangement uses TRBV6-5 and TRBJ1-1; the match to TRBD1 covers 10 bases. From germline, CDR1 is MNHEY and CDR2 SVGAGI. The CDR3 length is 16 residues. J gave up 7 bases and V 4 bases, and 12 bases lay outside the gene matches.

The chain is built from TRBV11-2 and TRBJ2-7; possibly TRBD1 for D (5 bases). CDR1 and CDR2 from the germline V gene are SGHAT and FQNNGV. With 5 bases removed from V and 0 bases from J, the gap between germline ends came to 14 bases. The CDR3 is 15 amino acids. The DNA for the CDR3 is TGTGCCAGCAGCGCACTGGCGGACAACTCCTACGAGCAGTACTTC. This translates into CASSALADNSYEQYF. Full variable domain (outside the CDR3, taken from reference TRBV11-2 and TRBJ2-7): EAGVAQSPRYKIIEKRQSVAFWCNPISGHATLYWYQQILGQGPKLLIQFQNNGVVDDSQLPKDRFSAERLKGVDSTLKIQPAKLEDSAVYLCASSALADNSYEQYFGPGTRLTVT.

V gene TRBV28 combines with J gene TRBJ1-5; 9 bases match TRBD1. Germline loops: CDR1 MDHEN, CDR2 SYDVKM. The V and J ends lost 6 bases and 7 bases, in that order; junction bases with no gene match: 10. This CDR3 region has 15 residues. The CDR3 here is CASRGGQGRGQPQHF. As DNA, the CDR3 is TGTGCCAGCAGGGGGGGACAGGGTCGGGGCCAGCCCCAGCATTTT. Full variable domain (outside the CDR3, taken from reference TRBV28 and TRBJ1-5): DVKVTQSSRYLVKRTGEKVFLECVQDMDHENMFWYRQDPGLGLRLIYFSYDVKMKEKGDIPEGYSVSREKKERFSLILESASTNQTSMYLCASRGGQGRGQPQHFGDGTRLSIL.

This sequence joins TRBV7-9 and TRBJ1-2; 9 nucleotides match TRBD1. After removal of 3 bases from V and 5 bases from J, the junction contained 7 bases not matched to a gene. CDR3 length: 15 residues. Germline loops: CDR1 SEHNR, CDR2 FQNEAQ (reference sequence). CDR3 loop: CASSLGWDRVYGYTF. CDR3 nucleotide sequence: TGTGCCAGCAGCTTGGGTTGGGACAGGGTTTATGGCTACACCTTC.

The V gene is TRBV6-5, the J gene TRBJ2-1; maybe TRBD2 (5 bases). The CDR3 contains 15 residues. V was trimmed by 8 bases and J by 1 base, leaving 15 bases between them. The germline CDR1 and CDR2 sequences are MNHEY and SVGAGI. The CDR3 loop reads CASGEWGTSYNEQFF. The DNA of the CDR3 is TGTGCCAGCGGGGAGTGGGGAACTTCCTACAATGAGCAGTTCTTC.

This clone was detected only a few times. The chain has TRBV9 and TRBJ1-1; maybe TRBD1 (6 bases). This CDR3 comprises 13 residues. Trimming stripped 5 bases from V and 3 bases from J, with 11 bases between. Per the germline V gene, CDR1 is SGDLS and CDR2 is YYNGEE. The CDR3 loop is CASSTGRYTEAFF. The CDR3, as DNA: TGTGCCAGCAGTACAGGGAGATACACTGAAGCTTTCTTT.

This clone was detected once. This chain links TRBV30 with TRBJ2-2; the match to TRBD1 covers 7 bases. The CDR3 spans 13 residues. From germline, CDR1 is GTSNPN and CDR2 SVGIG (reference sequence). V lost 0 bases and J lost 5; bases outside the gene matches: 0. The chain's CDR3 is CAWSVQGTGELFF. Here the CDR3 DNA reads TGTGCCTGGAGTGTACAGGGGACCGGGGAGCTGTTTTTT.

This clone was picked up one time. This chain uses TRBV10-3 with TRBJ2-1, with a weak D call TRBD2 (6 bases). The CDR3 totals 16 residues. Germline V CDR1 and CDR2: ENHRY, SYGVKD. The V gene lost 5 bases and the J gene lost 4 bases, with 18 bases spanning the gap. The DNA for the CDR3 is TGTGCCATCAGTACCCTAGCCGGAGGGACTTACAATGAGCAGTTCTTC. Residues: CAISTLAGGTYNEQFF.

The chain recombines TRBV7-2 with TRBJ2-2; 8 bases are shared with TRBD1. The V segment lost 5 bases and the J segment 3 bases; nucleotides outside the gene matches: 14. From germline, CDR1 is SGHTA and CDR2 FQGNSA. The CDR3 consists of 18 residues. In DNA, the CDR3 is TGTGCCAGCAGCCCCGGTCTAGACCAGGGGGCGTACACCGGGGAGCTGTTTTTT. Its translation: CASSPGLDQGAYTGELFF.

The chain carries TRBV19 and TRBJ1-2; no definite D call. From germline, CDR1 is LNHDA and CDR2 SQIVND (reference sequence). Trimming left V 8 bases short and J 6 bases short, with 7 bases between. CDR3 size: 10 residues. The CDR3: CASFLDGYTF. The CDR3 bases are TGTGCCAGTTTCCTAGATGGCTACACCTTC.

This clone was observed a handful of times. The V gene is TRBV21-1, the J gene TRBJ2-7; the table assigns TRBD1, which was not confirmed against the DNA. TRBV21-1 is flagged as a pseudogene. The length of the CDR3 is 14 residues. CDR3 DNA: TGTGCCAGCAGCAACAAAGGGACAGCCTACGAGCAGTACTTC. This translates into CASSNKGTAYEQYF.

The chain recombines TRBV5-6 with TRBJ2-5; 9 nucleotides match TRBD1. Germline V lookup: CDR1 SGHDT, CDR2 YYEEEE. V lost 4 bases and J lost 5; bases outside the gene matches: 3. This CDR3 spans 13 amino acids. The DNA of the CDR3 is TGTGCCAGCAGCCAGGACAGGGGTGAGACCCAGTACTTC. Translation: CASSQDRGETQYF. The entire variable domain, with the rest obtained from reference TRBV5-6 and TRBJ2-5, is as follows: DAGVTQSPTHLIKTRGQQVTLRCSPKSGHDTVSWYQQALGQGPQFIFQYYEEEERQRGNFPDRFSGHQFPNYSSELNVNALLLGDSALYLCASSQDRGETQYFGPGTRLLVL.

The chain has TRBV7-9 and TRBJ1-1; D is undetermined. V dropped 4 bases and J dropped 0 bases, with 12 bases sitting between them. This CDR3 region has 15 residues. Per germline, CDR1 SEHNR and CDR2 FQNEAQ (reference sequence). CDR3 sequence reads: CASSSSTTVNTEAFF. CDR3 in DNA: TGTGCCAGCAGCTCATCGACCACAGTGAACACTGAAGCTTTCTTT.

This chain links TRBV7-2 with TRBJ2-1, with unresolved D. The germline CDR1 and CDR2 sequences are SGHTA and FQGNSA. This CDR3 contains 13 residues. Trimming left V 5 bases short and J 7 bases short, with 12 bases between. The CDR3 reads CASSPAVRNEQFF. The CDR3 nucleotides read TGTGCCAGCAGCCCGGCGGTGAGGAATGAGCAGTTCTTC. Filled out from reference TRBV7-2 and TRBJ2-1, the complete variable domain reads GAGVSQSPSNKVTEKGKDVELRCDPISGHTALYWYRQSLGQGLEFLIYFQGNSAPDKSGLPSDRFSAERTGGSVSTLTIQRTQQEDSAVYLCASSPAVRNEQFFGPGTRLTVL.

The rearrangement links TRBV6-4 to TRBJ2-2; 7 bases are a match to TRBD1. Germline V gene data show CDR1 as MRHNA and CDR2 as SNTAGT. Germline trimming cut 4 bases from V and 5 bases from J; bases unmatched to any gene: 10. The CDR3 runs to 16 residues. The CDR3 region has the DNA TGTGCCAGCAGTGTCCCTGGGACAGAGGTTACCGGGGAGCTGTTTTTT. As protein: CASSVPGTEVTGELFF.

The rearrangement uses TRBV2 and TRBJ2-2; maybe TRBD1 (6 bases). The germline V gene has CDR1 SNHLY and CDR2 FYNNEI. This CDR3 has 16 residues. V gave up 3 bases and J gave up 1 base, with 12 bases separating them. The CDR3 is CASSDRGILNTGELFF. The CDR3 DNA is TGTGCCAGCAGTGACAGGGGAATTCTGAACACCGGGGAGCTGTTTTTT.

On this clone: Other DNA sequences in this sample translate to the same CDR3. The genes are TRBV9 and TRBJ1-1, with 8 nucleotides matching TRBD1. Germline trimming cut 2 bases from V and 1 base from J; bases unmatched to any gene: 1. Germline CDR1 reads SGDLS; CDR2 reads YYNGEE. CDR3 length: 14 amino acids. CDR3 DNA: TGTGCCAGCAGCGTTACAGGGGGGAACACTGAAGCTTTCTTT. This codes for CASSVTGGNTEAFF.